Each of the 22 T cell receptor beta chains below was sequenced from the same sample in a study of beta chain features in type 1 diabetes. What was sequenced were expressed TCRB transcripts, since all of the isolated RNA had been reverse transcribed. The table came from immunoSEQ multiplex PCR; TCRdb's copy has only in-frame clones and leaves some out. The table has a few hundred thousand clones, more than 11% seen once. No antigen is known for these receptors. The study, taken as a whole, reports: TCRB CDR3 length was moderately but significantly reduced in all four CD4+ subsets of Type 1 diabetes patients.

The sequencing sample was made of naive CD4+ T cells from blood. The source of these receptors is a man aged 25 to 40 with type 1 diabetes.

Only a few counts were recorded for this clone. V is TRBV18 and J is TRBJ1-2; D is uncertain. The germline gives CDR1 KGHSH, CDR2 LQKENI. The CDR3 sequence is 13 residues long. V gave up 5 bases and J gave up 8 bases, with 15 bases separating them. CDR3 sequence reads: CASSTSGVEGYTF. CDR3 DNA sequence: TGTGCCAGCTCAACCTCCGGGGTCGAAGGCTACACCTTC.

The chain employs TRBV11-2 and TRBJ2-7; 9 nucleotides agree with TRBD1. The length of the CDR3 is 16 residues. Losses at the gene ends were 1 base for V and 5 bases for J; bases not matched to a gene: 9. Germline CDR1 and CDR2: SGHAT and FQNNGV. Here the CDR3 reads CASSLVPGQGSDEQYF. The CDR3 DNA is TGTGCCAGCAGCTTAGTACCGGGACAGGGAAGCGACGAGCAGTACTTC.

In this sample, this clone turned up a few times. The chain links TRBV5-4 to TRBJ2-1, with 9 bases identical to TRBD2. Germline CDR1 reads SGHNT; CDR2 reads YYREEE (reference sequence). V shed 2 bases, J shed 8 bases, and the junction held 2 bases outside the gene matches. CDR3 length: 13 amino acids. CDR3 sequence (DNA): TGTGCCAGCAGCTTAGTAGCGGGGGATGAGCAGTTCTTC. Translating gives CASSLVAGDEQFF.

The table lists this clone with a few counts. The CDR3 nucleotides read TGTGCCTGGAGCGCAAGACAGGGTTGGAAAGAGACCCAGTACTTC. The encoded protein is CAWSARQGWKETQYF. The rearrangement uses TRBV30 and TRBJ2-5; 7 nucleotides line up with TRBD1. J was trimmed by 3 bases and V by 3 bases; bases with no gene match: 10. CDR3 size: 15 residues. Per the germline V gene, CDR1 is GTSNPN and CDR2 is SVGIG (reference sequence).

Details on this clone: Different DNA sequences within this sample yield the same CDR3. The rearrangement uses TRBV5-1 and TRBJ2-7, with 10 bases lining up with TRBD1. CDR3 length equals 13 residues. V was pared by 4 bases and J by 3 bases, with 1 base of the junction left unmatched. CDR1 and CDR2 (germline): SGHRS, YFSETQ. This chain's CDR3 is CASSRDRGYEQYF. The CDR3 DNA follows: TGCGCCAGCAGCCGGGACAGGGGCTACGAGCAGTACTTC. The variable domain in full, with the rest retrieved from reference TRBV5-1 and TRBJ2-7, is KAGVTQTPRYLIKTRGQQVTLSCSPISGHRSVSWYQQTPGQGLQFLFEYFSETQRNKGNFPGRFSGRQFSNSRSEMNVSTLELGDSALYLCASSRDRGYEQYFGPGTRLTVT.

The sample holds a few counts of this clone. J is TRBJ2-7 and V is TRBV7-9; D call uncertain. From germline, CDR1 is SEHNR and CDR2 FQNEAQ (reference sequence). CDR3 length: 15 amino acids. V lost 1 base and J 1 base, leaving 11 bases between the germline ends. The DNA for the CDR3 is TGTGCCAGCAGCTTAGACTTCGGTATATCCTACGAGCAGTACTTC. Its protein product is CASSLDFGISYEQYF.

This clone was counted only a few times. In nucleotides, the CDR3 is TGCAGCGTTGCGGCGGGACAAGAGACCCAGTACTTC. Encoded protein: CSVAAGQETQYF. The chain couples TRBV29-1 to TRBJ2-5; tentative D call: TRBD2 (6 bases). V lost 4 bases, J lost 2 bases, and 8 bases lay in between. Germline CDR1 is SQVTM and CDR2 is ANQGSEA. CDR3 size: 12 residues.

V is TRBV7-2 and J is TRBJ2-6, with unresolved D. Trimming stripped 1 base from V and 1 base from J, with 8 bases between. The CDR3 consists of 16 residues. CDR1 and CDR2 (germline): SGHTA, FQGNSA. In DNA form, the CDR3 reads TGTGCCAGCAGCTTAGTTTCCCTGTCTGGGGCCAACGTCCTGACTTTC. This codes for CASSLVSLSGANVLTF.

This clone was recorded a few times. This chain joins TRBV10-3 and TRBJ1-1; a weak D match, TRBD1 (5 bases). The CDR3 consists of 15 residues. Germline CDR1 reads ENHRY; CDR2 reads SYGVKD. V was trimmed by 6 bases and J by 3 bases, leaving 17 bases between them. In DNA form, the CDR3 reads TGTGCCATCAGCGCCAAAGGGGAATGGGACACTGAAGCTTTCTTT. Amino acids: CAISAKGEWDTEAFF.

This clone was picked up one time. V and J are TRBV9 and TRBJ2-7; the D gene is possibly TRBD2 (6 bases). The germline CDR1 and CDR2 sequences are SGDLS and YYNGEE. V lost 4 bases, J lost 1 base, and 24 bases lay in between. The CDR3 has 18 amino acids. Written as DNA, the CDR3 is TGTGCCAGCAGCCAAGTCGCGGCGAGGGTAGGAGGGTCCTACGAGCAGTACTTC. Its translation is CASSQVAARVGGSYEQYF.

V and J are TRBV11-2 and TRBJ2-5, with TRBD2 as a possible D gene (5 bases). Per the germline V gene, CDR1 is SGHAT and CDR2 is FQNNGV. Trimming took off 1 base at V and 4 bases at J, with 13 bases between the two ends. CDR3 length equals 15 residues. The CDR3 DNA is TGTGCCAGCAGCTTAGGTTTTTACAGCGGAGAGACCCAGTACTTC. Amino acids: CASSLGFYSGETQYF.

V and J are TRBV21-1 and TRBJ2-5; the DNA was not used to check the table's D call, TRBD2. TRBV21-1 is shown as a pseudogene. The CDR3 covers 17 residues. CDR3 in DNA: TGTGCCAGCAGCAATGAAACTGTCGTGGAGGTCCAAGAGACCCAGTACTTC. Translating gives CASSNETVVEVQETQYF.

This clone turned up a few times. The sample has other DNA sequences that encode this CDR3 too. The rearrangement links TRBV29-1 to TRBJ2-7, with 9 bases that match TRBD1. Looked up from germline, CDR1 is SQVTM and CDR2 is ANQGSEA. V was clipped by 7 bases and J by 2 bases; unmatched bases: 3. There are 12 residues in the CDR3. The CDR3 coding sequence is TGCAGCGCGGGACAGGGAGCCTACGAGCAGTACTTC. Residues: CSAGQGAYEQYF.

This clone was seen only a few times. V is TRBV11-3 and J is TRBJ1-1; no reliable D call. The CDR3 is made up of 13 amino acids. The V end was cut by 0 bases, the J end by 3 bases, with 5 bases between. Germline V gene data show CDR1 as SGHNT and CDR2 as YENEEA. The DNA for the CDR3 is TGTGCCAGCAGCTTAGAACAGTACACTGAAGCTTTCTTT. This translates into CASSLEQYTEAFF.

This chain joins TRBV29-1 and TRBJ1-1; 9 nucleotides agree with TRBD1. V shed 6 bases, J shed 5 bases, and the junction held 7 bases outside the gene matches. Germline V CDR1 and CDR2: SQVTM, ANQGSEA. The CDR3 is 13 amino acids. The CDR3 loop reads CSVTGGSVTEAFF. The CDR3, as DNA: TGCAGCGTGACAGGGGGTTCGGTTACTGAAGCTTTCTTT.

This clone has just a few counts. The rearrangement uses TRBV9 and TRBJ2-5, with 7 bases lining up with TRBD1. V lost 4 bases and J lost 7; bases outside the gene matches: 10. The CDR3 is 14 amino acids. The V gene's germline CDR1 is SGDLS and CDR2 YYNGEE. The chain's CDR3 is CASSQGGQLGTQYF. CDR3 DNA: TGTGCCAGCAGCCAAGGGGGCCAGCTCGGGACCCAGTACTTC.

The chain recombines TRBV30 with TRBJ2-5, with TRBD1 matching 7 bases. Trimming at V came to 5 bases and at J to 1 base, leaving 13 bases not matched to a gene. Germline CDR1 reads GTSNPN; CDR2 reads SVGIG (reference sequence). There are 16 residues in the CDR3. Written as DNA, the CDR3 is TGTGCCTGGGGGGGAACGGACAGGCCCCTCCAAGAGACCCAGTACTTC. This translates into CAWGGTDRPLQETQYF.

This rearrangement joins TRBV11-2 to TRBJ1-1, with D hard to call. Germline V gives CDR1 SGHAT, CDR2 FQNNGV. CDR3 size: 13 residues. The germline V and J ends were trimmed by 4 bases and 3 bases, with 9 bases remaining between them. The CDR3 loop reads CASSSPPYTEAFF. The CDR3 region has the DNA TGTGCCAGCAGCTCCCCCCCCTACACTGAAGCTTTCTTT.

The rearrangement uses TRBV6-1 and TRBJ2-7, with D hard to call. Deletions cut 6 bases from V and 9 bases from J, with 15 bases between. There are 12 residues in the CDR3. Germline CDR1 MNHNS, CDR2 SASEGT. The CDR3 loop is CASRGPTVGQYF. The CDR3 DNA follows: TGTGCCAGCAGGGGCCCGACGGTAGGGCAGTACTTC.

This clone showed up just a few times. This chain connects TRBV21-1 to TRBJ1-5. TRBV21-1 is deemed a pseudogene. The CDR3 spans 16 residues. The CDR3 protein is CASSSAGGRSNQPQHF. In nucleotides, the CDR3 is TGTGCCAGCAGCTCCGCGGGGGGTCGAAGCAATCAGCCCCAGCATTTT.

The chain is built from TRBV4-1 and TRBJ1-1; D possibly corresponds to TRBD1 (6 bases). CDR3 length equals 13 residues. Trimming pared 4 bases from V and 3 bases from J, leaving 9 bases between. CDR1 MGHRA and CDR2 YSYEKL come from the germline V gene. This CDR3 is CASSRNRDTEAFF. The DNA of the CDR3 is TGCGCCAGCAGCCGTAACAGGGACACTGAAGCTTTCTTT.

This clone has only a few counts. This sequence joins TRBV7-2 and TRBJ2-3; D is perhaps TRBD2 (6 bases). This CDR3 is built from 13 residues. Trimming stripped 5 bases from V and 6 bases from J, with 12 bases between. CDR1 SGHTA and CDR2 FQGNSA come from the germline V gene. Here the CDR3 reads CASSRGGLDTQYF. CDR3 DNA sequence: TGTGCCAGCAGCCGCGGAGGGCTGGATACGCAGTATTTT.